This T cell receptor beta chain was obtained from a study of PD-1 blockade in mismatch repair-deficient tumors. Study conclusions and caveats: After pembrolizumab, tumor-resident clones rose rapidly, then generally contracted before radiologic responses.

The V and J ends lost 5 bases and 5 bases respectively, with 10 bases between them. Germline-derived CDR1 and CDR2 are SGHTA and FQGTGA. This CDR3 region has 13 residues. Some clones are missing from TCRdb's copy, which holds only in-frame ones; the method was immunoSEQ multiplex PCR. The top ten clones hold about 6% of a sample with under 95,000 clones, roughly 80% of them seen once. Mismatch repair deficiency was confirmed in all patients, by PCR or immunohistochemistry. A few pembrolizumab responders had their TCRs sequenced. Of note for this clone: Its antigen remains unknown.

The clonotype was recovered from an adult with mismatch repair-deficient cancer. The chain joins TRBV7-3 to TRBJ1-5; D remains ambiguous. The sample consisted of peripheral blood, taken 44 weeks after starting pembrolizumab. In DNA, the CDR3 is TGTGCCAGCAGCATAGACCGTCATCAGCCCCAGCATTTT. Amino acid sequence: CASSIDRHQPQHF.